This T cell receptor (beta chain) is from a study of CD4 and CD8 cells across lung adenocarcinoma regions (dated by TCRdb to the late 2010s). Describing the broader study: To look at intratumor heterogeneity in the T cell receptor repertoire, the study compared tumor centers against tumor margins.

Concerning this clonotype itself: The antigen it recognizes is unknown. Base qualities are not at hand, and no much larger clone is one base apart.

From the cysteine through the phenylalanine, the CDR3 covers 17 amino acids. The DNA shown is the 51-base CDR3, in frame from base 1. Trimming takes 5 bases from V and 4 bases from J, and the germline ends sit 23 bases apart. The germline V gene supplies CDR1 MNHNS and CDR2 SASEGT. The donors were patients who had localized lung adenocarcinoma, which is a subtype of non-small cell lung cancer. The centers of localized lung adenocarcinomas were where the samples came from. For TCR repertoire analysis, CD4+ T cells from tumor tissue were profiled apart from CD8+ T cells. The protocol used for the library was PCR. Sequencing was performed on a HiSeq X Ten. TCRdb trimmed the raw reads at Q25, called clones with MiXCR and kept productive beta chains. Here each entry gathers all rows of one CDR3 protein and keeps the most common genes and DNA. The sample contains 13,000 or so distinct CDR3 sequences, approximately 40% of them found a single time. Of the sample, 17% is held by the ten largest clones.

The chain is assembled from TRBV6-1 and TRBJ2-5, with the D gene possibly TRBD1 or TRBD2, each one fitting 6 bases. The sequence derives from a male donor with lung adenocarcinoma. The CD4 and CD8 labels of this study may be unreliable. Sequencing was carried out using CD4+ T cells from the center of a lung tumor. What the cell subset or site label conveys for this sample: tumor center region. The DNA is as follows: TGTGCCAGCAGTCCTGCCGTGGGGGGCCGTGAGCCAGAGACCCAGTACTTC. Its protein reads: CASSPAVGGREPETQYF.